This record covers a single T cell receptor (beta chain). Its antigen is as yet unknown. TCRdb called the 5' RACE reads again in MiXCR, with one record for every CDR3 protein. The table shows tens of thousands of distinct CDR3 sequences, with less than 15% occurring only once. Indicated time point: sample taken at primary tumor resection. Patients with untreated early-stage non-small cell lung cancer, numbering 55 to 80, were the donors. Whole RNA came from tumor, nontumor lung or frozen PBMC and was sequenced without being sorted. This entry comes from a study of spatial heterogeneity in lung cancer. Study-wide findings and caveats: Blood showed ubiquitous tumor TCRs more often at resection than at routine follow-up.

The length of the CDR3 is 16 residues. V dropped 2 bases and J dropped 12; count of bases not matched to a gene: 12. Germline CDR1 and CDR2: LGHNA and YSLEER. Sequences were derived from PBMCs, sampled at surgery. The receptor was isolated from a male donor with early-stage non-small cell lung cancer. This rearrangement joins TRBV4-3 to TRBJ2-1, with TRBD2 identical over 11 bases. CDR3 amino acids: CASSQTSGSTRVVQFF. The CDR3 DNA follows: TGCGCCAGCAGCCAAACTAGCGGGAGTACTCGGGTTGTGCAGTTCTTC.